By frequency in the sample, the clone carrying this T cell receptor beta chain is large. The sample contains more than one DNA sequence encoding this CDR3. This record comes from a study of OX40 agonist ivuxolimab in advanced cancers. TCRdb's table, derived via immunoSEQ multiplex PCR, lists solely in-frame clones and lacks some. This table has about 27,000 clones, less than 80% appearing once. CDR3 length: 12 residues. CDR1 and CDR2 (germline): MGHDK, SYGVNS. V dropped 5 bases and J dropped 5 bases, with 9 bases sitting between them. The starting material was CD4+ or CD8+ T cells sorted from blood, obtained in a trial of the OX40 agonist ivuxolimab. This chain uses TRBV25-1 with TRBJ1-1; TRBD1 is a possible D gene (5 bases). The receptor was derived from an adult with an advanced solid tumor such as melanoma, head and neck, liver or kidney cancer. The CDR3 loop is CASSPRGTEAFF. DNA of the CDR3: TGTGCCAGCAGTCCTCGGGGGACTGAAGCTTTCTTT.